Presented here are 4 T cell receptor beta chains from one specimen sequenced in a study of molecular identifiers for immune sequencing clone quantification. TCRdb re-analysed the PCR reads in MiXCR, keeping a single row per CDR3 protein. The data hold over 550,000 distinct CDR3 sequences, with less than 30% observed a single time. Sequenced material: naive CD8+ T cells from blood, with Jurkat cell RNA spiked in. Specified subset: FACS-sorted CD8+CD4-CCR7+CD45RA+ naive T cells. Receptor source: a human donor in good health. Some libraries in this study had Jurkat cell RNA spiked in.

The CDR3 loop is CSAIMDLNTEAFF. DNA of the CDR3: TGCAGCGCCATAATGGATCTGAACACTGAAGCTTTCTTT. The chain recombines TRBV29-1 with TRBJ1-1; D unclear. Germline V gives CDR1 SQVTM, CDR2 ANQGSEA. This CDR3 comprises 13 residues. Trimming took off 7 bases at V and 0 bases at J, with 12 bases between the two ends.

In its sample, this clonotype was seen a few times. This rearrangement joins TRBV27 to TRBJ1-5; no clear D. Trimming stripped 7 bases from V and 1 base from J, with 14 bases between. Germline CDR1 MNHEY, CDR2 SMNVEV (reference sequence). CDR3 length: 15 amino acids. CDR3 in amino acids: CASNHGPGSNQPQHF. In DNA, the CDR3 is TGTGCCAGCAACCACGGCCCGGGGAGCAATCAGCCCCAGCATTTT.

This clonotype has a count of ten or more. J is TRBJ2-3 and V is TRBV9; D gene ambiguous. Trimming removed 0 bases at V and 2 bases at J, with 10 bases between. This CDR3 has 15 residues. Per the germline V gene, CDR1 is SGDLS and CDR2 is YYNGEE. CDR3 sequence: CASSVESSPTDTQYF. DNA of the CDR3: TGTGCCAGCAGCGTAGAGAGCAGTCCCACAGATACGCAGTATTTT.

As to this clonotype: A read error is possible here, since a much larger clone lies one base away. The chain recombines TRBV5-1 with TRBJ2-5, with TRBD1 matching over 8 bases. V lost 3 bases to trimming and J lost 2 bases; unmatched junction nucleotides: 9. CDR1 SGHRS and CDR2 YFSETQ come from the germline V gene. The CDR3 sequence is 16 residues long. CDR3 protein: CASSSLQGGLQETQYF. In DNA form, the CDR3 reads TGCGCCAGCAGCTCGTTACAGGGGGGACTTCAAGAGACCCAGTACTTC.